What follows is one T cell receptor (beta chain) and its context. Its antigen is not known. CDR1 and CDR2 (germline): MNHEY, SMNVEV (reference sequence). The CDR3 sequence is 18 residues long. V trimming: 1 base; J trimming: 5 bases; junction bases outside the gene matches: 14. This entry belongs to a study of shared clonotypes between healthy human individuals. Assay used: immunoSEQ multiplex PCR; TCRdb lists only in-frame clones, some missing. The repertoire has a few million clones, roughly 93% of them found once; the top ten carry 0.35% to 0.45%. Study-wide results and caveats: The four-donor shared clonotypes exceeded non-shared clonotypes in generation probability, with non-shared ones scoring lower.

The source material was naive CD4+ T cells from PBMCs. Subset given: CD45RA+ positively selected. The receptor was isolated from a man aged 18-30 years in good health. Some clones in this sample may be carry-over from other donors' samples. The chain carries TRBV27 and TRBJ1-1; 9 bases match TRBD1. CDR3 sequence: CASSLWGTGTRRGTEAFF. The CDR3, as DNA: TGTGCCAGCAGTTTATGGGGGACAGGGACCAGACGAGGGACTGAAGCTTTCTTT.